This T cell receptor (beta chain) originates from a study of shared clonotypes between healthy human individuals. The V gene's germline CDR1 is MGHRA and CDR2 YSYEKL. V was pared by 0 bases and J by 8 bases, with 8 bases between. This CDR3 contains 13 residues. Assay runs were performed at deep level. Measured with immunoSEQ multiplex PCR; TCRdb has only the in-frame clones, and not every one. The table lists approximately 1,000,000 clones, 75% to 85% of them singletons, with approximately 0.5% in the top ten. This clonotype was sampled from a man aged 18 to 35 in good health. Some clones in this sample may be carry-over from other donors' samples. The material sequenced was memory CD4+ T cells from PBMCs. Specified subset: CD45RA-negative fraction. The chain joins TRBV4-1 to TRBJ2-1; a weak D match, TRBD1 (5 bases). The CDR3 is CASSQDEQDEQFF. The CDR3 coding sequence is TGCGCCAGCAGCCAAGATGAACAGGATGAGCAGTTCTTC.